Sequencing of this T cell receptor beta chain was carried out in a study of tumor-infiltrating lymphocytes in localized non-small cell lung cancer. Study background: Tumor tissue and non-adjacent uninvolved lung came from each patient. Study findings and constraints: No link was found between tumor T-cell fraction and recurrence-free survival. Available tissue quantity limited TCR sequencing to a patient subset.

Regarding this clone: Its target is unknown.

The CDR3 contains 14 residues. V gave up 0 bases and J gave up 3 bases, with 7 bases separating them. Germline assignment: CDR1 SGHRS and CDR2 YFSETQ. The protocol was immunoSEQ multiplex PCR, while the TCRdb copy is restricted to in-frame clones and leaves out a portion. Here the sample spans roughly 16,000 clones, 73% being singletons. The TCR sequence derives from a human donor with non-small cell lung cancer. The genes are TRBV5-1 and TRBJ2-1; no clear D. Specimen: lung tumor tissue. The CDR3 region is CASSLGGGYNEQFF. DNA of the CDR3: TGCGCCAGCAGCTTGGGAGGCGGCTACAATGAGCAGTTCTTC.